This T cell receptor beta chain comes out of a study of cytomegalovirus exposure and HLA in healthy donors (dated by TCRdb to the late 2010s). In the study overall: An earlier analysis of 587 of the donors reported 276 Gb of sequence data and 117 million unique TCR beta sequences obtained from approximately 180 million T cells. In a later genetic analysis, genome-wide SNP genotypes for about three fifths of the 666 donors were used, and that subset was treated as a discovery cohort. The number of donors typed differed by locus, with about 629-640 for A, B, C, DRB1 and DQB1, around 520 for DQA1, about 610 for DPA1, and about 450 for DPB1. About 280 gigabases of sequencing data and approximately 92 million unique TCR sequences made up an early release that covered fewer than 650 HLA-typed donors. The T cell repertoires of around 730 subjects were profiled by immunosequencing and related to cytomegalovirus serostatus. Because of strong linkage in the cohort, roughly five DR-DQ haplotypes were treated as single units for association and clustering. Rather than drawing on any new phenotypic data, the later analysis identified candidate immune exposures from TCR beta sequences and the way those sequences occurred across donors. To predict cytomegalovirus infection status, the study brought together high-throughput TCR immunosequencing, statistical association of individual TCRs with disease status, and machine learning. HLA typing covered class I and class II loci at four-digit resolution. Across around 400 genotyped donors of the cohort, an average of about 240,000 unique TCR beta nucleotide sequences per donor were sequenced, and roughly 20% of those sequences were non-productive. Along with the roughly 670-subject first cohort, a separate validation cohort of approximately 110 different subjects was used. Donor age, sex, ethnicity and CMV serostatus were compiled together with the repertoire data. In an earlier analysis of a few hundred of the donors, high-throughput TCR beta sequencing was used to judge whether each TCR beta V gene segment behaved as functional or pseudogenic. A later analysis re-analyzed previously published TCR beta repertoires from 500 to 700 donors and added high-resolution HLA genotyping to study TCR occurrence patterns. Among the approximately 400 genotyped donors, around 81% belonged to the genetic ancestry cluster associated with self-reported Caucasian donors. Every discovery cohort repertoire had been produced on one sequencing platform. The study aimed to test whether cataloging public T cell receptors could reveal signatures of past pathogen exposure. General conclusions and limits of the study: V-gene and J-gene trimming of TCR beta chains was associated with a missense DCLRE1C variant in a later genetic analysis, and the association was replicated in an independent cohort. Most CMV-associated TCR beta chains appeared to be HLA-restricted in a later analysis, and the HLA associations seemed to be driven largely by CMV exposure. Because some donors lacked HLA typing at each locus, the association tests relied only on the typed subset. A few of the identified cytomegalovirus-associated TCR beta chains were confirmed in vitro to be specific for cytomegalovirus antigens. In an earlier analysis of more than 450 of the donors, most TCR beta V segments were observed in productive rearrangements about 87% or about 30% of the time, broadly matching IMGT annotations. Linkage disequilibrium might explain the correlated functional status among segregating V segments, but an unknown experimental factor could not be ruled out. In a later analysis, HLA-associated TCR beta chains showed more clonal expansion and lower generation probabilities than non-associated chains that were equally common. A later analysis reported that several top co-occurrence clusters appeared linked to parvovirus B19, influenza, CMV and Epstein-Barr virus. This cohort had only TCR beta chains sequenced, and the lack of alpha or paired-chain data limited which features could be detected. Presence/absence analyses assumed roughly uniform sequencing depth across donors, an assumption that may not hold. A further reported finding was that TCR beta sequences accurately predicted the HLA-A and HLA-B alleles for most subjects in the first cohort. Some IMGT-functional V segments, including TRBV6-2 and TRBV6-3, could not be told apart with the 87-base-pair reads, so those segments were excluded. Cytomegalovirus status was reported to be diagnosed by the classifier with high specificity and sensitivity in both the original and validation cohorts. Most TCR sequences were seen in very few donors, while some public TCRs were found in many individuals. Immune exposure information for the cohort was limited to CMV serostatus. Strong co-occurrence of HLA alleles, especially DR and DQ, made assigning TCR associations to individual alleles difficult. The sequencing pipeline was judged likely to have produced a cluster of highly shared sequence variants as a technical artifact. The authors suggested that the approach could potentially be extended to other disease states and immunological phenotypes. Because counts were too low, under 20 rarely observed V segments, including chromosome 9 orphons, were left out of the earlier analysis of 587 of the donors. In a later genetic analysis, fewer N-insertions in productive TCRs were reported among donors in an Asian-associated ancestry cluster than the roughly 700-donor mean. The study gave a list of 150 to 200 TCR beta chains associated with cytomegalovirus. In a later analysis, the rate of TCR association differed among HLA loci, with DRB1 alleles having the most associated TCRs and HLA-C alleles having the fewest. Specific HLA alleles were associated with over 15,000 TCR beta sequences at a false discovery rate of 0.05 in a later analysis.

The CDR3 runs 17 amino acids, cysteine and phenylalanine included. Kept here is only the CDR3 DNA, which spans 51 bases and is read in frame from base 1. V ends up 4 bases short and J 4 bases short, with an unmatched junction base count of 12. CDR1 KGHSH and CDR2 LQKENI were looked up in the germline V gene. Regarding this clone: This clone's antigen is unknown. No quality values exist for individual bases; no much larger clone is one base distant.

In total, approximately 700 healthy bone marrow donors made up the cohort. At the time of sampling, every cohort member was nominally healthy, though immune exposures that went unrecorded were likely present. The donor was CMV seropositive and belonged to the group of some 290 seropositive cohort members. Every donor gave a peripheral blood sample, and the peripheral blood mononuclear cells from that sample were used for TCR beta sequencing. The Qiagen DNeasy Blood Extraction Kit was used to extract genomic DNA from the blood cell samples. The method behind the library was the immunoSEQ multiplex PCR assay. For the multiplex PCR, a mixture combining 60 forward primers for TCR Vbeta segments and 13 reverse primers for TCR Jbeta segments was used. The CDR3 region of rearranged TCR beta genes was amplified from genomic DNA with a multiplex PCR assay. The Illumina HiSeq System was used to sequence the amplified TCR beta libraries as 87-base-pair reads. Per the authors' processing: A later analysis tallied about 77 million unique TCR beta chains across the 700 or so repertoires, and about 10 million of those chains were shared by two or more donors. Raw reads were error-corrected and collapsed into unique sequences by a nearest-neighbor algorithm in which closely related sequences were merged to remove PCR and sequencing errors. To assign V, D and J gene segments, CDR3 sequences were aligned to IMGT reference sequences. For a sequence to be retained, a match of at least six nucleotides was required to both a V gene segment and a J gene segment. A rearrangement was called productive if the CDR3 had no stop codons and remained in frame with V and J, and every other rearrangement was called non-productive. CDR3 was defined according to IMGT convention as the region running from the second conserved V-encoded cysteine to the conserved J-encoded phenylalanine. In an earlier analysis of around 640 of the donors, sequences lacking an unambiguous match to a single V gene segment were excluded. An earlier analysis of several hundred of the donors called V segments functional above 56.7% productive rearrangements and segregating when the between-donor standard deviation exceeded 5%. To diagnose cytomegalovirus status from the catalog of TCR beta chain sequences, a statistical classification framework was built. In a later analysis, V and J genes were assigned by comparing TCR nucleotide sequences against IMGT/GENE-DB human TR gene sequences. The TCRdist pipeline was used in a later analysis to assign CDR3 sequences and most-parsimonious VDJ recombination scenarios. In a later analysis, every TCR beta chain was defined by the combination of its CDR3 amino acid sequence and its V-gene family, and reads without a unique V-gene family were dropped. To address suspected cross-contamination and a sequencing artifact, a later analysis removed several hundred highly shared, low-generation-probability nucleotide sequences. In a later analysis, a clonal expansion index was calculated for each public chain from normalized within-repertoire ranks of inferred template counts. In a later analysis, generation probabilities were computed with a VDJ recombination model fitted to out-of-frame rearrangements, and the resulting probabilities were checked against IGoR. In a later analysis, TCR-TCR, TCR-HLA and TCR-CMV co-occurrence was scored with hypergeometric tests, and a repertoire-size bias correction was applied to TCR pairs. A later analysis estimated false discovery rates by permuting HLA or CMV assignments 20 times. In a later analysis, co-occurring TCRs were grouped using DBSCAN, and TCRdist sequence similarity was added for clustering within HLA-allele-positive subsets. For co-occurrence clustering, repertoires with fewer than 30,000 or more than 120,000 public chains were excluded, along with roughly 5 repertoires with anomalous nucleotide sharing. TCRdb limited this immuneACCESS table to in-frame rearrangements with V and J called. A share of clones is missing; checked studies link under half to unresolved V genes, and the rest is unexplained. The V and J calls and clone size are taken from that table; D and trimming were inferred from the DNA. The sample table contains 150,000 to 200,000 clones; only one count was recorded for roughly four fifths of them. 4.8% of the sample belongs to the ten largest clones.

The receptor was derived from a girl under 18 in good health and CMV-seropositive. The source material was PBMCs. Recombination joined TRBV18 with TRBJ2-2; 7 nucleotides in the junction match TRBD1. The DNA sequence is TGTGCCAGCTCACGCACCGGGACAGACTATTCCACCGGGGAGCTGTTTTTT. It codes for CASSRTGTDYSTGELFF.